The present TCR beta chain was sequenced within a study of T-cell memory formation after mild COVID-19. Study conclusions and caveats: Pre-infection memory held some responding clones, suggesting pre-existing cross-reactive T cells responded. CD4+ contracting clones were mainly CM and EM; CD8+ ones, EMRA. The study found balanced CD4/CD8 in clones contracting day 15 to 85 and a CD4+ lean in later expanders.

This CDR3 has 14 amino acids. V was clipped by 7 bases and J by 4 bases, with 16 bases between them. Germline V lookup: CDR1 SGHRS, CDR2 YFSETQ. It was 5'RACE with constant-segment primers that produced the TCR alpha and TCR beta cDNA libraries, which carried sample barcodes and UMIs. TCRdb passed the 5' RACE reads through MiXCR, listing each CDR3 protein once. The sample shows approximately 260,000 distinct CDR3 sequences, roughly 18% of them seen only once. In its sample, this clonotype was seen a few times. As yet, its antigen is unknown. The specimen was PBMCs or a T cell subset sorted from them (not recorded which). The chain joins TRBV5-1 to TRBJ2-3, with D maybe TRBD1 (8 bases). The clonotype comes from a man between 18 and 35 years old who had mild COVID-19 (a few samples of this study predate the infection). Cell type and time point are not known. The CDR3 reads CASSGQGGSDTQYF. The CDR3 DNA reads TGCGCCAGCTCTGGACAGGGAGGGTCAGATACGCAGTATTTT.